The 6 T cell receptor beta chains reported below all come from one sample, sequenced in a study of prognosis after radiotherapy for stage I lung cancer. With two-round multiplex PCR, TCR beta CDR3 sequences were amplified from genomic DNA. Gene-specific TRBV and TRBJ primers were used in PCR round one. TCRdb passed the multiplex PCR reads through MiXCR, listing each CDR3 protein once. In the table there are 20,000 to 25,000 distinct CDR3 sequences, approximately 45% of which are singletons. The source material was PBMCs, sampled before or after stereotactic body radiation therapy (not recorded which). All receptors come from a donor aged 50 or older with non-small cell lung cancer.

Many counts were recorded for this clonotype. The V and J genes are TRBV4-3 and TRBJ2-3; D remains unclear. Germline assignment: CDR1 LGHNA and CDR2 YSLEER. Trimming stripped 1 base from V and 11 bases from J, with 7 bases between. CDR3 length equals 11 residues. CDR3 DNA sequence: TGCGCCAGCAGCCAAGCCACGAGGCAGTATTTT. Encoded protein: CASSQATRQYF.

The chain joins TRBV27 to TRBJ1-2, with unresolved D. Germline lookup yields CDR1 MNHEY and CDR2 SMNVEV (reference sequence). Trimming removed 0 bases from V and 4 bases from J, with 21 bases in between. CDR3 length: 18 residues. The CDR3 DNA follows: TGTGCCAGCAGTTTATCCGACCCTAGGGTGGAAGCCCCCTATGGCTACACCTTC. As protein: CASSLSDPRVEAPYGYTF.

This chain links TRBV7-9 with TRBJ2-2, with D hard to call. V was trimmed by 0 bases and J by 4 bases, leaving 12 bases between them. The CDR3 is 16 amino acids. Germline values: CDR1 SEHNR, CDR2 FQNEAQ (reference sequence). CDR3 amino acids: CASSLAVGVSTGELFF. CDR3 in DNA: TGTGCCAGCAGCTTAGCGGTAGGAGTGAGCACCGGGGAGCTGTTTTTT.

The CDR3 is CATSDSPYNEQFF. CDR3 coding DNA: TGTGCCACCAGTGATTCCCCATACAATGAGCAGTTCTTC. This chain connects TRBV24-1 to TRBJ2-1, with D unclear. The CDR3 totals 13 residues. Trimming took off 2 bases at V and 4 bases at J, with 5 bases between the two ends. Looked up from germline, CDR1 is KGHDR and CDR2 is SFDVKD.

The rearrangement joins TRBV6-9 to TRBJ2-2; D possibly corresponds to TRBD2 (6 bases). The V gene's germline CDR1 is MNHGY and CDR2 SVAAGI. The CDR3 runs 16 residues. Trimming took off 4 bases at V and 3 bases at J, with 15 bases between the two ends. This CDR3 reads CASSWDFTVDTGELFF. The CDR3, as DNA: TGTGCCAGCAGTTGGGACTTCACGGTGGACACCGGGGAGCTGTTTTTT.

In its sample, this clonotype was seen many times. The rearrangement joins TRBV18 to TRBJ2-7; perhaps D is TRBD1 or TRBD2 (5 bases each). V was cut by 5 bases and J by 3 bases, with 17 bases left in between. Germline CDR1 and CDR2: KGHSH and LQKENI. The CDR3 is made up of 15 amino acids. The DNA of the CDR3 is TGTGCCAGCTCAAACCGGGACCCTTCGCTCTACGAGCAGTACTTC. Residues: CASSNRDPSLYEQYF. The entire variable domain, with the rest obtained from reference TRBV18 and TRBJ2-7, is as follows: NAGVMQNPRHLVRRRGQEARLRCSPMKGHSHVYWYRQLPEEGLKFMVYLQKENIIDESGMPKERFSAEFPKEGPSILRIQQVVRGDSAAYFCASSNRDPSLYEQYFGPGTRLTVT.